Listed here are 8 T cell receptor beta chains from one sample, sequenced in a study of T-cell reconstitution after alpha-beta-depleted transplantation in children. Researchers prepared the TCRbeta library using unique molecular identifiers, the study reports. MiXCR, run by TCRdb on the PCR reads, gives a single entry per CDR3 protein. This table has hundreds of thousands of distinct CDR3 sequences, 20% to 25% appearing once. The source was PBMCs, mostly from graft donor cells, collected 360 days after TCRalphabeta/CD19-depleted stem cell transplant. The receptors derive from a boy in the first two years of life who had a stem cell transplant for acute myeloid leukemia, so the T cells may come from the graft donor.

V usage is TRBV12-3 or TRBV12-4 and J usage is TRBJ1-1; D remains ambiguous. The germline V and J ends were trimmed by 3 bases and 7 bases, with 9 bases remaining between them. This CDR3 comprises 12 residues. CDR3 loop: CASSFPGNEAFF. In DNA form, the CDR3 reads TGTGCCAGCAGTTTCCCTGGCAATGAAGCTTTCTTT.

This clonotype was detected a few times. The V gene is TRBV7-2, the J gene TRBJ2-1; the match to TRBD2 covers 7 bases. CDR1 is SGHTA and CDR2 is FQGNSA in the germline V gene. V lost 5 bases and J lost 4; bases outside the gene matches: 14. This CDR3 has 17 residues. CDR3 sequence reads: CASSPRTRSLGYNEQFF. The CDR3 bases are TGTGCCAGCAGCCCGCGGACTAGATCTCTAGGATACAATGAGCAGTTCTTC.

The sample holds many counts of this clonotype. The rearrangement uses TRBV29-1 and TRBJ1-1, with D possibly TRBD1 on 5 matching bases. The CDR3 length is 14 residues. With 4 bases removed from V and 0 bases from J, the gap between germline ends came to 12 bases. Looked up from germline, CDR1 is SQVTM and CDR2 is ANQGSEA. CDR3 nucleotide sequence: TGCAGCGTTGTACCGGGGCCAATGAACACTGAAGCTTTCTTT. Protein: CSVVPGPMNTEAFF.

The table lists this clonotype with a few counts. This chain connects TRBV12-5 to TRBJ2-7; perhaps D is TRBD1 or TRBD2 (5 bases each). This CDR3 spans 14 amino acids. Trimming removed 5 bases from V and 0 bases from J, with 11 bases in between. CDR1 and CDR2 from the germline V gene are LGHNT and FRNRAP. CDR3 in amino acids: CASGPRDGSYEQYF. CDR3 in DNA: TGTGCTAGTGGTCCCCGGGACGGCTCCTACGAGCAGTACTTC.

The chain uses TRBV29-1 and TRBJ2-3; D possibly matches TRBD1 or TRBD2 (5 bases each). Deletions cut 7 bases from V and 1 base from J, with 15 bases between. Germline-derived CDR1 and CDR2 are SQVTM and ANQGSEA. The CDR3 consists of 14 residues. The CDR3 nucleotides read TGCAGCGCCGCCGGGGCGGACCGCACAGATACGCAGTATTTT. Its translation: CSAAGADRTDTQYF.

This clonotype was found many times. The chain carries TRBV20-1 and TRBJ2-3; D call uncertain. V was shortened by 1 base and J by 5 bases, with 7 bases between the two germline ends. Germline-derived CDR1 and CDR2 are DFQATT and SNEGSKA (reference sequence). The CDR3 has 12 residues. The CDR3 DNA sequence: TGCAGTGCTAGAGTGTCGGTAGATACGCAGTATTTT. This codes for CSARVSVDTQYF.

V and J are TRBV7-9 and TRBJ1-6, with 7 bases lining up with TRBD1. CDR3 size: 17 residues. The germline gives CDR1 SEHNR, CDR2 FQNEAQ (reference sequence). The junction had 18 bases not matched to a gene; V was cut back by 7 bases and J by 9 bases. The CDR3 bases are TGTGCCAGCACCAGCTTAAGACAGGGCCGTATAGCTTCACCCCTCCACTTT. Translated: CASTSLRQGRIASPLHF. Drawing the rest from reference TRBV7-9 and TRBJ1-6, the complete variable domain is DTGVSQNPRHKITKRGQNVTFRCDPISEHNRLYWYRQTLGQGPEFLTYFQNEAQLEKSRLLSDRFSAERPKGSFSTLEIQRTEQGDSAMYLCASTSLRQGRIASPLHFGNGTRLTVT.

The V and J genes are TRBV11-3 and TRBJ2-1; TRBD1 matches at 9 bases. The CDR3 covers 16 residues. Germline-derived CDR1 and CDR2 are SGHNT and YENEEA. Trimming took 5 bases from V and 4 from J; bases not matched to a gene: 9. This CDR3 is CASSPMGQGKYNEQFF. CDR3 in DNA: TGTGCCAGCAGCCCAATGGGACAGGGAAAATACAATGAGCAGTTCTTC.